These 10 T cell receptor beta chains were sequenced from one sample in a study of T-cell reconstitution after alpha-beta-depleted transplantation in children listed by TCRdb under 2016. Library preparation used PCR. TCRdb records Illumina HiSeq 2500 as the sequencer. Molecular barcoding was employed in the preparation of TCR libraries, with unique molecular identifiers being used to normalize TCRbeta repertoire quantification. The public reads were reprocessed in TCRdb via fastp at Q25 and MiXCR, keeping in-frame beta chains. CDR3 protein sequences are deduplicated, and each keeps its most common genes and DNA. Within this sample are roughly 500,000 distinct CDR3 sequences, with 15% to 20% of them counted one time only. Clones ranked in the top ten supply 3% to 3.5% of the sample. The sample was PBMCs from the stem cell graft donor, taken from the stem cell graft. The receptors originated from a human donor who donated a stem cell graft to a child with acute lymphoblastic leukemia.

This clonotype was found once. The rearrangement links TRBV7-6 to TRBJ2-1; 10 bases are a match to TRBD2. Germline V gives CDR1 SGHVS, CDR2 FNYEAQ. Unmatched junction bases numbered 14, after V lost 7 bases and J lost 5 bases. The CDR3 extends over 17 amino acids. The CDR3 region is CASTLRASGSPNNEQFF. The CDR3 DNA is TGTGCCAGCACCCTACGGGCTAGCGGGAGTCCCAACAATGAGCAGTTCTTC.

This clonotype was detected only a few times. The CDR3, as DNA: TGTGCCAGCAGCGTTATCTCAGGACAGTCATCAGATACGCAGTATTTT. Translating it yields CASSVISGQSSDTQYF. The chain carries TRBV7-3 and TRBJ2-3; TRBD1 is a possible D gene (6 bases). V lost 5 bases and J 4 bases, leaving 19 bases between the germline ends. The CDR3 has 16 amino acids. From germline, CDR1 is SGHTA and CDR2 FQGTGA.

The chain uses TRBV11-2 and TRBJ1-1; a weak D match, TRBD1 (5 bases). V shed 5 bases and J shed 4 bases, with 14 bases lying between them. The CDR3 is 14 amino acids. Germline V gene sequence: CDR1 SGHAT, CDR2 FQNNGV. CDR3 sequence: CASSELGVVTEAFF. Here the CDR3 DNA reads TGTGCCAGCAGCGAATTGGGGGTGGTCACTGAAGCTTTCTTT.

This clonotype was picked up a small number of times. The rearrangement links TRBV10-3 to TRBJ2-1, with 15 positions matching TRBD2. The V gene end was trimmed by 3 bases and the J gene end by 7 bases; junction bases not matched to a gene: 4. Germline lookup yields CDR1 ENHRY and CDR2 SYGVKD. The CDR3 spans 16 residues. The CDR3 sequence is CAISDTGTSGRNEQFF. The CDR3 DNA reads TGTGCCATCAGTGATACCGGGACTAGCGGGAGGAATGAGCAGTTCTTC.

This clonotype was seen a few times. The rearrangement joins TRBV29-1 to TRBJ2-1; D not certain. V shed 6 bases and J shed 10 bases, with 13 bases lying between them. The germline CDR1 and CDR2 sequences are SQVTM and ANQGSEA. CDR3 length: 11 residues. Here the CDR3 DNA reads TGCAGCGTGGGCCTTACCGGCGAGCAGTTCTTC. Protein: CSVGLTGEQFF.

The CDR3 loop is CSVIGQASNEKLFF. In DNA form, the CDR3 reads TGCAGCGTGATCGGACAGGCGAGTAATGAAAAACTGTTTTTT. The rearrangement joins TRBV29-1 to TRBJ1-4; TRBD1 matches 7 bases. The CDR3 loop spans 14 amino acids. V shed 6 bases and J 4 bases; nucleotides not matched to a gene: 8. Germline assignment: CDR1 SQVTM and CDR2 ANQGSEA. The full variable domain, with the rest looked up from reference TRBV29-1 and TRBJ1-4, is SAVISQKPSRDICQRGTSLTIQCQVDSQVTMMFWYRQQPGQSLTLIATANQGSEATYESGFVIDKFPISRPNLTFSTLTVSNMSPEDSSIYLCSVIGQASNEKLFFGSGTQLSVL.

This chain connects TRBV9 to TRBJ1-6; unclear D gene. V was clipped by 2 bases and J by 7 bases, with 4 bases between them. CDR1 and CDR2 (germline): SGDLS, YYNGEE. This CDR3 region has 12 residues. In DNA form, the CDR3 reads TGTGCCAGCAGCGTGGGAAATTCACCCCTCCACTTT. Amino acid sequence: CASSVGNSPLHF.

The chain couples TRBV7-7 to TRBJ2-5; 10 bases map to TRBD1. The CDR3 is 15 residues long. The V gene end was trimmed by 3 bases and the J gene end by 2 bases; junction bases not matched to a gene: 3. The V gene's germline CDR1 is SSHAT and CDR2 FNYEAQ (reference sequence). In DNA form, the CDR3 reads TGTGCCAGCAGCTTCGGGACAGGGGTGCAAGAGACCCAGTACTTC. This sequence encodes CASSFGTGVQETQYF. The variable domain in full, with the rest retrieved from reference TRBV7-7 and TRBJ2-5, is GAGVSQSPRYKVTKRGQDVTLRCDPISSHATLYWYQQALGQGPEFLTYFNYEAQPDKSGLPSDRFSAERPEGSISTLTIQRTEQRDSAMYRCASSFGTGVQETQYFGPGTRLLVL.

The chain joins TRBV29-1 to TRBJ2-7, with D perhaps given as TRBD1 or TRBD2 (6 bases each). Looked up from germline, CDR1 is SQVTM and CDR2 is ANQGSEA. This CDR3 contains 14 residues. Deletions cut 5 bases from V and 7 bases from J, with 21 bases between. In DNA form, the CDR3 reads TGCAGCGTTCCCACAGCGCTCGGAGGGGGGGAGCAGTACTTC. It is translated as CSVPTALGGGEQYF.

The chain is built from TRBV4-1 and TRBJ2-1; 10 bases map to TRBD2. Germline V gene lookup returns CDR1 MGHRA and CDR2 YSYEKL. This CDR3 has 20 amino acids. The V gene end was trimmed by 1 base and the J gene end by 5 bases; junction bases not matched to a gene: 17. CDR3 DNA: TGCGCCAGCAGCCAAGGCCCCCCCCTCTTACTAGCGGGGCGCGACAATGAGCAGTTCTTC. Translated: CASSQGPPLLLAGRDNEQFF.